This T cell receptor (beta chain) was found in a study of spatial heterogeneity in lung cancer. Single TCR cDNA molecules each had their own unique molecular identifier. TCRdb reprocessed the 5' RACE reads via MiXCR and lists one record per CDR3 protein. The table has 35,000 to 45,000 distinct CDR3 sequences, roughly 8% seen once; the top ten hold about 9.4%. As for time point: blood at routine non-recurrence follow-up after resection. This clonotype was counted many times. This clonotype was obtained from a male donor with early-stage non-small cell lung cancer. The sequenced sample was PBMCs, obtained at follow-up.

For the CDR3, the DNA is TGTGCCAGCAGTACGCGGGAGAACACTGAAGCTTTCTTT. It codes for CASSTRENTEAFF. The V call is TRBV6-6, the J call TRBJ1-1; no clear D gene. The CDR3 is 13 amino acids. Trimming removed 5 bases from V and 1 base from J, with 8 bases in between. Germline V gene sequence: CDR1 MNHNY, CDR2 SVGAGI (reference sequence).